Shown below are 21 T cell receptor beta chains from a single sample sequenced in a study of response to subunit inactivated influenza vaccine. MiXCR was run by TCRdb on the RT-PCR reads, yielding one entry per CDR3 protein. The profile shows around 710,000 distinct CDR3 sequences, 11% to 15% of them singletons. The material sequenced was PBMCs from blood, taken about 14 days before vaccination. These receptors were taken from a man aged 50 to 59 who received an inactivated influenza vaccine.

The genes are TRBV11-2 and TRBJ2-5; no definite D call. Germline assignment: CDR1 SGHAT and CDR2 FQNNGV. Deletions cut 2 bases from V and 0 bases from J, with 16 bases between. This CDR3 spans 17 amino acids. CDR3 sequence: CASSLTPAWQYQETQYF. CDR3 coding DNA: TGTGCCAGCAGCTTAACCCCCGCCTGGCAGTACCAAGAGACCCAGTACTTC. Variable domain in full (rest from reference TRBV11-2 and TRBJ2-5): EAGVAQSPRYKIIEKRQSVAFWCNPISGHATLYWYQQILGQGPKLLIQFQNNGVVDDSQLPKDRFSAERLKGVDSTLKIQPAKLEDSAVYLCASSLTPAWQYQETQYFGPGTRLLVL.

This clonotype was found a few times. The chain has TRBV29-1 and TRBJ2-1; 9 bases fit TRBD1. The CDR3 loop spans 12 amino acids. Germline V gene sequence: CDR1 SQVTM, CDR2 ANQGSEA. Germline trimming cut 3 bases from V and 9 bases from J; bases unmatched to any gene: 3. CDR3 nucleotide sequence: TGCAGCGTTGATAGGGACAGGGCTGAGCAGTTCTTC. This translates into CSVDRDRAEQFF.

This clonotype was seen repeatedly, ten times or more. The chain employs TRBV29-1 and TRBJ2-6; TRBD1 matches at 8 bases. The CDR3 is 16 residues long. Germline V gene lookup returns CDR1 SQVTM and CDR2 ANQGSEA. V gave up 6 bases and J gave up 4 bases; unmatched junction bases: 11. The CDR3 DNA follows: TGCAGCGTAGCAGGGGGCGCCTCGATCGGGGCCAACGTCCTGACTTTC. This translates into CSVAGGASIGANVLTF.

This clonotype was seen a handful of times. The chain joins TRBV12-3 or TRBV12-4 to TRBJ1-5, with D tentatively TRBD1 (5 bases). The CDR3 covers 16 residues. Trimming cost V 2 bases and J 2 bases, with 13 bases left between them. CDR3 coding DNA: TGTGCCAGCAGTTTAAGCAGGGATTATGGCAATCAGCCCCAGCATTTT. This codes for CASSLSRDYGNQPQHF.

The chain uses TRBV28 and TRBJ2-5, with TRBD2 identical over 8 bases. The CDR3 runs 14 residues. Losses at the gene ends were 7 bases for V and 3 bases for J; bases not matched to a gene: 7. CDR1 MDHEN and CDR2 SYDVKM come from the germline V gene. In nucleotides, the CDR3 is TGTGCCAGCAAGAGCGGGAGAGGGGAAGAGACCCAGTACTTC. Encoded protein: CASKSGRGEETQYF.

The chain links TRBV19 to TRBJ1-1, with D unresolved. Trimming removed 5 bases from V and 8 bases from J, with 18 bases in between. The CDR3 runs 14 residues. Germline V CDR1 and CDR2: LNHDA, SQIVND (reference sequence). The CDR3 nucleotides read TGTGCCAGTAGTCCTAAAAACCCGCTGGCAGAAGCTTTCTTT. Its translation: CASSPKNPLAEAFF.

The rearrangement joins TRBV7-2 to TRBJ1-3; D is unresolved. Germline values: CDR1 SGHTA, CDR2 FQGNSA. The CDR3 loop spans 15 amino acids. The ends were cut back, 1 base at V and 0 bases at J, with 7 bases in the middle. The CDR3 nucleotides are TGTGCCAGCAGCTTAGACTCGCTCTCTGGAAACACCATATATTTT. This encodes CASSLDSLSGNTIYF.

This clonotype has a handful of counts. The rearrangement joins TRBV12-3 or TRBV12-4 to TRBJ2-3; TRBD1 agrees at 8 bases. This CDR3 is 15 amino acids long. V trimming: 5 bases; J trimming: 0 bases; junction bases outside the gene matches: 4. CDR3 in DNA: TGTGCCAGCAGTCCGAACAGGGGGAGCACAGATACGCAGTATTTT. It specifies CASSPNRGSTDTQYF.

V gene TRBV11-2 combines with J gene TRBJ1-4; D is possibly TRBD1 (5 bases). This CDR3 has 15 residues. Trimming removed 1 base at V and 12 bases at J, with 18 bases between. Germline-derived CDR1 and CDR2 are SGHAT and FQNNGV. This chain's CDR3 is CASSLVPVGRGELFF. The CDR3 region has the DNA TGTGCCAGCAGCTTAGTGCCGGTGGGGCGAGGGGAACTGTTTTTT.

This clonotype was observed a few times. V is TRBV6-1 and J is TRBJ2-3; D is ambiguous. V lost 6 bases, J lost 0 bases, and 10 bases lay in between. CDR1 and CDR2 (germline): MNHNS, SASEGT. This CDR3 region has 14 residues. The CDR3 protein is CASRESRSTDTQYF. The CDR3 nucleotides are TGTGCCAGCAGAGAATCGAGGAGCACAGATACGCAGTATTTT.

This clonotype was counted ten times or more. The CDR3, as DNA: TGCGCCAGCAGCCAAGATCGGAGGAGAACTAATGAAAAACTGTTTTTT. It yields the protein CASSQDRRRTNEKLFF. The J gene is TRBJ1-4, the V gene TRBV4-3; no definite D call. CDR1 and CDR2 (germline): LGHNA, YSLEER. V was cut by 0 bases and J by 1 base, with 9 bases left in between. The CDR3 length is 16 residues.

The chain has TRBV4-3 and TRBJ2-7; D perhaps matches TRBD2 (6 bases). Looked up from germline, CDR1 is LGHNA and CDR2 is YSLEER. The CDR3 consists of 15 residues. Trimming left V 0 bases short and J 3 bases short, with 12 bases between. In DNA, the CDR3 is TGCGCCAGCAGCCAAGATTTCCCGGGGGTCTACGAGCAGTACTTC. Its translation is CASSQDFPGVYEQYF.

The table lists this clonotype with many counts. The chain joins TRBV9 to TRBJ2-3; D may be TRBD2 (6 bases). Germline-derived CDR1 and CDR2 are SGDLS and YYNGEE. The length of the CDR3 is 16 residues. V was pared by 3 bases and J by 6 bases, with 20 bases between. In nucleotides, the CDR3 is TGTGCCAGCAGCGCCGTCGTTGGGGACTCGAGGGATACGCAGTATTTT. Encoded protein: CASSAVVGDSRDTQYF.

This clonotype showed up just a few times. This chain joins TRBV5-1 and TRBJ2-5; 13 bases agree with TRBD2. Per germline, CDR1 SGHRS and CDR2 YFSETQ. The CDR3 contains 14 residues. The V and J ends lost 4 bases and 5 bases, in that order; junction bases with no gene match: 2. Here the CDR3 reads CASSEGLAGETQYF. The CDR3 DNA reads TGCGCCAGCAGCGAGGGACTAGCGGGGGAGACCCAGTACTTC.

This clonotype was detected ten times or more. The V call is TRBV29-1, the J call TRBJ2-3; TRBD2 matches 9 bases. CDR1 SQVTM and CDR2 ANQGSEA come from the germline V gene. The CDR3 has 14 residues. Germline trimming cut 6 bases from V and 2 bases from J; bases unmatched to any gene: 6. The CDR3 loop reads CSVGASGATDTQYF. The DNA of the CDR3 is TGCAGCGTGGGGGCTAGCGGGGCCACAGATACGCAGTATTTT.

This clonotype appeared a few times. The chain employs TRBV11-2 and TRBJ2-3, with 11 bases fitting TRBD2. V was clipped by 6 bases and J by 1 base; unmatched bases: 18. CDR3 length: 20 amino acids. The germline gives CDR1 SGHAT, CDR2 FQNNGV. In DNA form, the CDR3 reads TGTGCCAGCAGTTTAATTCCGGGACTAGCGGAGGGAAAGGGCACAGATACGCAGTATTTT. Its translation: CASSLIPGLAEGKGTDTQYF.

The V and J genes are TRBV6-5 and TRBJ2-3, with 15 nucleotides matching TRBD2. The CDR3 is 17 residues long. Trimming at V came to 1 base and at J to 7 bases, leaving 6 bases not matched to a gene. Germline V gene data show CDR1 as MNHEY and CDR2 as SVGAGI. DNA for the CDR3: TGTGCCAGCAGTTACTACGGACTAGCGGGGGGGCCATATACGCAGTATTTT. Translating it yields CASSYYGLAGGPYTQYF.

The rearrangement uses TRBV12-3 or TRBV12-4 and TRBJ1-1; 7 bases agree with TRBD1. The CDR3 extends over 14 amino acids. The ends lost 4 bases at V and 3 bases at J; junction bases unmatched: 5. The CDR3 DNA sequence: TGTGCCAGCAGTTACGCCGACAGGGACACTGAAGCTTTCTTT. This sequence encodes CASSYADRDTEAFF.

This clonotype was seen a few times. The J gene is TRBJ1-4, the V gene TRBV20-1; the D is unclear. The CDR3 is 14 residues long. CDR1 is DFQATT and CDR2 is SNEGSKA in the germline V gene (reference sequence). V was cut by 6 bases and J by 0 bases, with 11 bases left in between. CDR3: CSATGAATNEKLFF. CDR3 sequence (DNA): TGCAGTGCCACCGGCGCGGCAACTAATGAAAAACTGTTTTTT.

A few counts support this clonotype. This chain joins TRBV19 and TRBJ2-1, with D possibly TRBD1 on 6 matching bases. This CDR3 has 13 amino acids. CDR1 and CDR2 (germline): LNHDA, SQIVND (reference sequence). V lost 10 bases to trimming and J lost 3 bases, with 13 bases between them. The CDR3 reads CATTGTLYNEQFF. In DNA form, the CDR3 reads TGTGCCACCACCGGGACACTCTACAATGAGCAGTTCTTC.

Turning to this clonotype: With a much larger clone just one base away, this may be a read error. The V call is TRBV5-6, the J call TRBJ1-5; TRBD1 is a possible D gene (5 bases). V lost 0 bases and J 7 bases, leaving 11 bases between the germline ends. The germline gives CDR1 SGHDT, CDR2 YYEEEE. CDR3 size: 14 residues. DNA for the CDR3: TGTGCCAGCAGCTTGGGACAGCGCATGCAGCCCCAGCATTTT. Its protein is CASSLGQRMQPQHF.